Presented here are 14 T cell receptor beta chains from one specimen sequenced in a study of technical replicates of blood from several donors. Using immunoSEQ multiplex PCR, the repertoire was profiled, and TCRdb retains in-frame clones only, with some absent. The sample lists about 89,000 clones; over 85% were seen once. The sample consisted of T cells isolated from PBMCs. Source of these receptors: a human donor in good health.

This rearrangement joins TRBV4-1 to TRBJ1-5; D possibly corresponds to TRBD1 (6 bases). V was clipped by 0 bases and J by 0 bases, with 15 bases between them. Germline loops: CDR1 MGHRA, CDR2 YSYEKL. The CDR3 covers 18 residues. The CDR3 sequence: CASSQDWEGTNSNQPQHF. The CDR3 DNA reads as TGCGCCAGCAGCCAAGATTGGGAGGGGACAAATAGCAATCAGCCCCAGCATTTT.

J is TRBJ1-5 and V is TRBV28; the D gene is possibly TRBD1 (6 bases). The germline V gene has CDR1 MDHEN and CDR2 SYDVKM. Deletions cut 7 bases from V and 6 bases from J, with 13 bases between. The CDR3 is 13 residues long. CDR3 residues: CASTEQGVQPQHF. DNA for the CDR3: TGTGCCAGCACGGAACAGGGCGTTCAGCCCCAGCATTTT. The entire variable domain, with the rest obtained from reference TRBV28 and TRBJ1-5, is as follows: DVKVTQSSRYLVKRTGEKVFLECVQDMDHENMFWYRQDPGLGLRLIYFSYDVKMKEKGDIPEGYSVSREKKERFSLILESASTNQTSMYLCASTEQGVQPQHFGDGTRLSIL.

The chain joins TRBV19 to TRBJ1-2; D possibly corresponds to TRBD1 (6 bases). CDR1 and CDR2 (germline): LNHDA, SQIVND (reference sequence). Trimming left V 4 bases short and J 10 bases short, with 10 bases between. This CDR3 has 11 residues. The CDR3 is CASSSGTPYTF. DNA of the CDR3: TGTGCCAGTAGTAGTGGGACACCCTACACCTTC.

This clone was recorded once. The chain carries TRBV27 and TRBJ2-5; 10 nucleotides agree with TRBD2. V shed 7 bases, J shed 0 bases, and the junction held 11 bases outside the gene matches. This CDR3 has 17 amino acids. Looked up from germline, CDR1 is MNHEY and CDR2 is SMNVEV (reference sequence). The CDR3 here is CASKRASGSAYQETQYF. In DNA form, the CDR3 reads TGTGCCAGCAAGAGGGCTAGCGGGAGCGCGTACCAAGAGACCCAGTACTTC.

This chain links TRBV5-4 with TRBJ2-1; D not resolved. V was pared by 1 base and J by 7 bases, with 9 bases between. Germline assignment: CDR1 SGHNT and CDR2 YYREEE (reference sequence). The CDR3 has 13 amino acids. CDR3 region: CASSLYSPNEQFF. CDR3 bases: TGTGCCAGCAGCTTGTACAGCCCTAATGAGCAGTTCTTC.

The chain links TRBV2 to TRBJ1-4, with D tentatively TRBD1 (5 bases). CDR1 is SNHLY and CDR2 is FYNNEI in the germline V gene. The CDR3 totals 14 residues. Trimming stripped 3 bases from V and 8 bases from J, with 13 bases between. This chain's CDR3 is CASSDRAGKEKLFF. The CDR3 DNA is TGTGCCAGCAGTGATAGGGCAGGGAAGGAAAAACTGTTTTTT.

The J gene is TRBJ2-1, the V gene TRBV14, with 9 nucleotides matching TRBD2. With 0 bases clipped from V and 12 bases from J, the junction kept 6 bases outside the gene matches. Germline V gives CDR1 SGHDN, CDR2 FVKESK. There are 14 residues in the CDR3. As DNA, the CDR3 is TGTGCCAGCAGCCAAGAAGGGCTAGCGGGGTTGCAGTTCTTC. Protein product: CASSQEGLAGLQFF. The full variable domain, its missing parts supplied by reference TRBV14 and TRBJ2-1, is EAGVTQFPSHSVIEKGQTVTLRCDPISGHDNLYWYRRVMGKEIKFLLHFVKESKQDESGMPNNRFLAERTGGTYSTLKVQPAELEDSGVYFCASSQEGLAGLQFFGPGTRLTVL.

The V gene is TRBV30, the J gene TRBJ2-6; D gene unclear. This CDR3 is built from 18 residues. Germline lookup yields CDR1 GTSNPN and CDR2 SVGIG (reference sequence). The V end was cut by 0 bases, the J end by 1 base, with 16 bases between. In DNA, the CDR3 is TGTGCCTGGAGTGTATGGTCAGACTTTTTTTCTGGGGCCAACGTCCTGACTTTC. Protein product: CAWSVWSDFFSGANVLTF.

The CDR3 DNA reads TGTGCCAGCAGTGTAGGGACAAGCAACGAGCAGTACTTC. Its protein product is CASSVGTSNEQYF. The chain recombines TRBV2 with TRBJ2-7; tentatively, D is TRBD1 (6 bases). With 4 bases removed from V and 5 bases from J, the gap between germline ends came to 12 bases. CDR3 length: 13 residues. The germline gives CDR1 SNHLY, CDR2 FYNNEI.

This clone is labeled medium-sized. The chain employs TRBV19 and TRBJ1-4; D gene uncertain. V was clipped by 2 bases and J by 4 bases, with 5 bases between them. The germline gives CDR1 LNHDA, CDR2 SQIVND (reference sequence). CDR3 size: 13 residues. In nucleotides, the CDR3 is TGTGCCAGTAGTATATCCAGTAATGAAAAACTGTTTTTT. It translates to CASSISSNEKLFF.

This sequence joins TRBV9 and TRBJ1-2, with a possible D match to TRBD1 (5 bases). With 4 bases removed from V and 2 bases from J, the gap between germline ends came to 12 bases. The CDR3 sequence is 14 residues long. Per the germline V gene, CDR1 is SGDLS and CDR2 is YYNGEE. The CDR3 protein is CASSPARGNYGYTF. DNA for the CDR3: TGTGCCAGCAGCCCGGCTCGGGGGAACTATGGCTACACCTTC. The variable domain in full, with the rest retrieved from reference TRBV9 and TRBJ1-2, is DSGVTQTPKHLITATGQRVTLRCSPRSGDLSVYWYQQSLDQGLQFLIQYYNGEERAKGNILERFSAQQFPDLHSELNLSSLELGDSALYFCASSPARGNYGYTFGSGTRLTVV.

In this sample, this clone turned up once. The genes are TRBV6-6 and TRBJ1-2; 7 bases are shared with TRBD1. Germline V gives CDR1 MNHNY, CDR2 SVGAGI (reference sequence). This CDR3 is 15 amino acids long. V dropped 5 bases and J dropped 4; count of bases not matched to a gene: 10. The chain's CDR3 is CASSTRTGAGYGYTF. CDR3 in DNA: TGTGCCAGCAGTACGCGTACAGGGGCTGGCTATGGCTACACCTTC.

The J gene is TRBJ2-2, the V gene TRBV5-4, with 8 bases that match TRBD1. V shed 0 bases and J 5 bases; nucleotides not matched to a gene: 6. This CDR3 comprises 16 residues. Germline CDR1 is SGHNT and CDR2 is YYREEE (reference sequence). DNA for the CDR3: TGTGCCAGCAGCTTGGGGGACAGGAGGGATACCGGGGAGCTGTTTTTT. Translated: CASSLGDRRDTGELFF.

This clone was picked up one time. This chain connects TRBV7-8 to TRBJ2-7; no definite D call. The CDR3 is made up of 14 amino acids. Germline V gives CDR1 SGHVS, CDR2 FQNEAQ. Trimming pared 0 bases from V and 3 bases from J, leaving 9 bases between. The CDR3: CASSLAVTNYEQYF. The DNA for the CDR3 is TGTGCCAGCAGCTTAGCGGTCACTAACTACGAGCAGTACTTC.